Below, one TCR beta chain is given with its context. Per the original data handling: The assay estimated nucleated cells by amplifying reference gene primers. Measured with immunoSEQ multiplex PCR; TCRdb has only the in-frame clones, and not every one. D and trimming come from the DNA, and the V and J calls and clone size come from that table. The table includes tens of thousands of clones, around 90% detected once. The data were taken from a study of blood T cell repertoires in COVID-19. About the research overall: Both acute and convalescent COVID-19 samples were obtained from the United States, Italy and Spain. Sources were T cells, B-cell-depleted T cells, or PBMCs; the material itself was cDNA or gDNA.

The specimen was peripheral blood. This sequence was found in a human donor with active COVID-19. The donor label of this sample is uncertain.

This CDR3 is CASSLALAGAYQETQYF. As DNA, the CDR3 is TGTGCCAGCAGCTTAGCACTAGCGGGAGCCTACCAAGAGACCCAGTACTTC. The J gene is TRBJ2-5, the V gene TRBV11-3, with TRBD2 matching over 11 bases. The germline gives CDR1 SGHNT, CDR2 YENEEA. The CDR3 covers 17 residues. V gave up 1 base and J gave up 0 bases; unmatched junction bases: 4. Based on the CDR3 plus reference TRBV11-3 and TRBJ2-5, the full variable domain is EAGVVQSPRYKIIEKKQPVAFWCNPISGHNTLYWYLQNLGQGPELLIRYENEEAVDDSQLPKDRFSAERLKGVDSTLKIQPAELGDSAVYLCASSLALAGAYQETQYFGPGTRLLVL.